This is a list of T cell receptor beta chains from one sample in a study of shared clonotypes between healthy human individuals. Only in-frame clones appear in the TCRdb table, and some are missing; sequencing was by immunoSEQ multiplex PCR. The sample contains approximately 2,300,000 clones, around 90% of which appear only once. The sequenced sample was naive CD4+ T cells from PBMCs. These receptors were collected from a man younger than 30 in good health. Some clones in this sample may be carry-over from other donors' samples. Both conserved end residues are part of each CDR3.

J gene | V gene | CDR3 protein
TRBJ2-7 | TRBV18 | CASSPGVSYEQYF
TRBJ1-2 | TRBV5-1 | CASSAYGTGAGYTF
TRBJ2-2 | TRBV2 | CASSDPKRKNTGELFF
TRBJ2-7 | TRBV2 | CASSSSNEQYF
TRBJ2-7 | TRBV28 | CASFKFAGGVYEQYF
TRBJ1-1 | TRBV7-9 | CASTGWGFEAFF
TRBJ2-5 | TRBV9 | CASSAAVAGGARETQYF
TRBJ1-4 | TRBV30 | CAWRGAGEKLFF
TRBJ1-2 | TRBV10-3 | CAIRAGGQGRDYTF
TRBJ1-1 | TRBV5-1 | CASRYSMNTEAFF
TRBJ1-5 | TRBV4-1 | CASSQDGINRGYQPQHF
TRBJ2-3 | TRBV9 | CASSVDRETQYF